Below are 8 T cell receptor beta chains sequenced from a single sample in a study of T cells after yellow fever vaccination. MiXCR, run by TCRdb on the 5' RACE reads, gives a single entry per CDR3 protein. The sample yields approximately 140,000 distinct CDR3 sequences, over 7% seen once. This material consisted of CD4+ T cells sorted from PBMCs, taken 5 days after the yellow fever booster vaccination. These receptors all stem from a man aged 30 to 39 who received the YFV17D yellow fever vaccine.

This clonotype has a handful of counts. The genes are TRBV20-1 and TRBJ1-1; D possibly corresponds to TRBD1 (6 bases). V dropped 3 bases and J dropped 3 bases, with 17 bases sitting between them. The germline V gene encodes CDR1 DFQATT and CDR2 SNEGSKA (reference sequence). The CDR3 consists of 15 residues. This CDR3 is CSARAHRAPHTEAFF. DNA for the CDR3: TGCAGTGCTAGGGCCCACAGGGCCCCCCACACTGAAGCTTTCTTT.

This clonotype was recorded many times. The gene calls are TRBV30 and TRBJ2-7; D is uncertain. V was clipped by 3 bases and J by 1 base, with 13 bases between them. This CDR3 has 14 amino acids. Germline CDR1 is GTSNPN and CDR2 is SVGIG (reference sequence). For the CDR3, the DNA is TGTGCCTGGAGGGGTTGGGGTGCTTCCTACGAGCAGTACTTC. Amino acid sequence: CAWRGWGASYEQYF.

This clonotype was picked up many times. The genes are TRBV12-3 or TRBV12-4 and TRBJ1-3, with 10 bases fitting TRBD1. The CDR3 consists of 13 residues. Trimming took 3 bases from V and 7 from J; bases not matched to a gene: 0. The CDR3 coding sequence is TGTGCCAGCAGTTTGGACAGGGGGAACACCATATATTTT. Protein product: CASSLDRGNTIYF.

The chain carries TRBV19 and TRBJ2-1; TRBD1 or TRBD2 may be the D gene (5 bases each). Germline CDR1 is LNHDA and CDR2 is SQIVND (reference sequence). CDR3 length: 16 residues. Trimming pared 6 bases from V and 1 base from J, leaving 16 bases between. The CDR3 protein is CASSPGASRSYNEQFF. For the CDR3, the DNA is TGTGCCAGTAGCCCCGGGGCTAGTCGGTCCTACAATGAGCAGTTCTTC.

Ten or more counts support this clonotype. V and J are TRBV10-1 and TRBJ1-5, with 9 bases identical to TRBD1. The CDR3 spans 16 residues. The J segment lost 7 bases and the V segment lost 6 bases, leaving 13 bases of the junction unmatched. Looked up from germline, CDR1 is WNHNN and CDR2 is SYGVQD (reference sequence). CDR3 DNA: TGCGCCAGCAGCGGAACAAAACAGGGGGCTAAGCAGCCCCAGCATTTT. It specifies CASSGTKQGAKQPQHF.

This clonotype was recorded many times. V and J are TRBV5-5 and TRBJ2-7, with 9 bases matching TRBD2. The CDR3 has 15 residues. V lost 1 base and J lost 8; bases outside the gene matches: 10. Germline CDR1 and CDR2: SGHKS and YYEKEE (reference sequence). The CDR3 region has the DNA TGTGCCAGCAGCTTGTCGGCTAGCGGGGAGTCTCAGCAGTACTTC. This codes for CASSLSASGESQQYF.

This clonotype was recorded at least ten times. The CDR3 protein is CSARGHSNYGYTF. CDR3 coding DNA: TGCAGTGCCCGGGGCCACTCTAACTATGGCTACACCTTC. This chain connects TRBV20-1 to TRBJ1-2, with a possible D match to TRBD1 (5 bases). This CDR3 has 13 residues. In germline, CDR1 is DFQATT, CDR2 SNEGSKA (reference sequence). Trimming shortened V by 6 bases and J by 0 bases, and 11 bases separated the two germline ends.

This clonotype was seen repeatedly, ten times or more. This CDR3 reads CSAALAGGPSYEQYF. CDR3 bases: TGCAGTGCTGCCCTAGCGGGAGGGCCTAGTTACGAGCAGTACTTC. The V and J genes are TRBV20-1 and TRBJ2-7; TRBD2 matches at 12 bases. V was clipped by 5 bases and J by 4 bases; unmatched bases: 9. The CDR3 totals 15 residues. CDR1 and CDR2 from the germline V gene are DFQATT and SNEGSKA (reference sequence).